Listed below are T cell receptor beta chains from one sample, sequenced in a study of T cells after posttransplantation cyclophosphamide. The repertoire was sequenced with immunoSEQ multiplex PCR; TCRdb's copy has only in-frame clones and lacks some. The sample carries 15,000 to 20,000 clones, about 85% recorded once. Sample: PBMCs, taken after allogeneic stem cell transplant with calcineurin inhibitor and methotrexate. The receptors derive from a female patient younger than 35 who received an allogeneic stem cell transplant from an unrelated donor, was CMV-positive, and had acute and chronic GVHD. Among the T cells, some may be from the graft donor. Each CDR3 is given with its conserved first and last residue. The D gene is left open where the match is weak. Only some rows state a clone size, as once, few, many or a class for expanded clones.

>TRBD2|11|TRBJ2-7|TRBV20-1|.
TGCAGTGGGGTAGCGGGAGACGAGCAGTACTTC
CSGVAGDEQYF
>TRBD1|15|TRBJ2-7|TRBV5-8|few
TGTGCCAGCAGCTCGAACGACAGGGGGGGGGATGAGCAGTACTTC
CASSSNDRGGDEQYF
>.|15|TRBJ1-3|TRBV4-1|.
TGCGCCAGCAGCCAAGAGGGACTGCCTGGAAACACCATATATTTT
CASSQEGLPGNTIYF
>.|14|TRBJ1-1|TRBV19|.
TGTGCCAGTAGTCTCGGGAGGGGTCGATTTGAAGCTTTCTTT
CASSLGRGRFEAFF
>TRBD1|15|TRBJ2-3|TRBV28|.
TGTGCCAGCAGTTTAGACAGGGGGGACACAGATACGCAGTATTTT
CASSLDRGDTDTQYF
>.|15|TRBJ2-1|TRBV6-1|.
TGTGCCAGCAGTGTCGCGTTCCCGGCCTACAATGAGCAGTTCTTC
CASSVAFPAYNEQFF
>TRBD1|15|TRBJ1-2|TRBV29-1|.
TGCAGCGTTTGGGGGGACAGGGGTGCAGACTATGGCTACACCTTC
CSVWGDRGADYGYTF
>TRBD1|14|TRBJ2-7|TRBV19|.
TGTGCCAGTAGTCTCGGACAGGGATCGAACGAGCAGTACTTC
CASSLGQGSNEQYF
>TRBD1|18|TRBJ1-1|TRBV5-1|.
TGCGCCAGCAGCTTGGCCTGGGCAGGGGGCGTCATGAACACTGAAGCTTTCTTT
CASSLAWAGGVMNTEAFF
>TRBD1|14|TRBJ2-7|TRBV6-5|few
TGTGCCAGCAGGTTAGGGGGCCCCCTCTACGAGCAGTACTTC
CASRLGGPLYEQYF
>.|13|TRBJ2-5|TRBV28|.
TGTGCCAGCAGTTTCTCAGGGGTAGAGACCCAGTACTTC
CASSFSGVETQYF
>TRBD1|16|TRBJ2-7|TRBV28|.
TGTGCCAGCAGTTCCATTCCCGGGACAGGGGGCCACGAGCAGTACTTC
CASSSIPGTGGHEQYF
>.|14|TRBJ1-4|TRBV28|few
TGTGCCAGCAGGGCGGTCGGATCGGATGAAAAACTGTTTTTT
CASRAVGSDEKLFF
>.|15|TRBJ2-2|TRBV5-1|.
TGCGCCAGCAGCTTAGAGGGCCCCCACACCGGGGAGCTGTTTTTT
CASSLEGPHTGELFF
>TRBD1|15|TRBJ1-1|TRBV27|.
TGTGCCAGCAGTCAACAGGGGGCCATGAACACTGAAGCTTTCTTT
CASSQQGAMNTEAFF
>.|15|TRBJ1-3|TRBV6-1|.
TGTGCCAGCAGTGAAGACTCCCGCTCTGGAAACACCATATATTTT
CASSEDSRSGNTIYF
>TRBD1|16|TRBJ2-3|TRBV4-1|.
TGCGCCAGCAGCCAAGAAGGACAGGGTTATGGAGATACGCAGTATTTT
CASSQEGQGYGDTQYF
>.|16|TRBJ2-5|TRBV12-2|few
TGTGCAAGTCGCTTATCGGCTAGCGGACTCCAAGAGACCCAGTACTTC
CASRLSASGLQETQYF
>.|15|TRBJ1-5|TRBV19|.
TGTGCCAGTAGCATGCCCAGGGGCAGGGCTCAGCCCCAGCATTTT
CASSMPRGRAQPQHF
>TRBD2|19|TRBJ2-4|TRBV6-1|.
TGTGCCAGCAGTGAAGCTTCGTGGCGACTAGCCTCAGCCAAAAACATTCAGTACTTC
CASSEASWRLASAKNIQYF
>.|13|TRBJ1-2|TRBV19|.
TGTGCCAGTAGTATCAGTGGTAACTATGGCTACACCTTC
CASSISGNYGYTF
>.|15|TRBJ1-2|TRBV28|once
TGTGCCAGCAGTTCTGGGGGCACCGATTACTATGGCTACACCTTC
CASSSGGTDYYGYTF
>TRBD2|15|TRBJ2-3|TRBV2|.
TGTGCCAGCATAGCGGGAGGGGGTAGCGTAGATACGCAGTATTTT
CASIAGGGSVDTQYF
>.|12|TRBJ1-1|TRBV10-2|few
TGCGCCACCTCGGGAGGGGGCACTGAAGCTTTCTTT
CATSGGGTEAFF
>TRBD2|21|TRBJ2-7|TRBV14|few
TGTGCCAGCAGCCCCCGGGACAGACGCTACCGAAAGCGGGAGGGCCGCTACGAGCAGTACTTC
CASSPRDRRYRKREGRYEQYF
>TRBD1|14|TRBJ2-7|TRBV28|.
TGTGCCAGCAGTCCGCCGGGACAGGGATTCGAGCAGTACTTC
CASSPPGQGFEQYF
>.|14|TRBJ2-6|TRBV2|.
TGTGCCAGCAGTCAGGGGACTGGGGCCAACGTCCTGACTTTC
CASSQGTGANVLTF
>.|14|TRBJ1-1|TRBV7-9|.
TGTGCCAGCAGCGCCGCCAGGGTGAACACTGAAGCTTTCTTT
CASSAARVNTEAFF
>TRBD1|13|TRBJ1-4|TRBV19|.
TGTGCCAGCGGACAGGGGGCTCTTAAAAAACTGTTTTTT
CASGQGALKKLFF
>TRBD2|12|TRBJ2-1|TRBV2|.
TGTGCCAGCAGCGGACTAGCCCATGAGCAGTTCTTC
CASSGLAHEQFF
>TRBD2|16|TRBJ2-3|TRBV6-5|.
TGTGCCAGCAGTTACTCGAGCGGGAGAATGACAGATACGCAGTATTTT
CASSYSSGRMTDTQYF
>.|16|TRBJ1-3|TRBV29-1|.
TGCAGCGTTGAAGATCCGGAGGACTACTCTGGAAACACCATATATTTT
CSVEDPEDYSGNTIYF
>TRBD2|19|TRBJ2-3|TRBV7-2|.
TGTGCCAGCAGCAGAGGGATGGCGGGAGGTGGAAGAAGCACAGATACGCAGTATTTT
CASSRGMAGGGRSTDTQYF
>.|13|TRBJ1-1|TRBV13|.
TGTGCCAGCAGCCCCTCCCGCAGGGGCGGAGGTTTCTTT
CASSPSRRGGGFF
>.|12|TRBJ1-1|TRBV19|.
TGTGCCAGTAGTATAGCTCGGGGAGAAGCTTTCTTT
CASSIARGEAFF
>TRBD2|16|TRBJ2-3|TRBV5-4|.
TGTGCCAGCAGTCGTGCAGCGGGAGCGGGCACAGATACGCAGTATTTT
CASSRAAGAGTDTQYF
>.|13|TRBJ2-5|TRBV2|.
TGTGCCAGCAGTTTCGCCCCGCGGGAGACCCAGTACTTC
CASSFAPRETQYF
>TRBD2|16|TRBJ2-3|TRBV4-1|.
TGCGCCAGCAGCCCCCTTAGCGGGAGTGTCACAGATACGCAGTATTTT
CASSPLSGSVTDTQYF
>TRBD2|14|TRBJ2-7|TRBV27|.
TGTGCCAGCAGGAAGCGGGGGAGCTCCTACGAGCAGTACTTC
CASRKRGSSYEQYF
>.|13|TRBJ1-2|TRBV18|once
TGTGCCAGCTCACCGGCAGGGGCGGGTGGCTACACCTTC
CASSPAGAGGYTF
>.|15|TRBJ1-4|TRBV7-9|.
TGTGCCAGCAGCTTAGATGGGCCGGAGGGAGAAAAACTGTTTTTT
CASSLDGPEGEKLFF
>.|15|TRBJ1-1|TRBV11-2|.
TGTGCCAGCAGCTTACTGTCCCGGGGGTCAGCTGAAGCTTTCTTT
CASSLLSRGSAEAFF
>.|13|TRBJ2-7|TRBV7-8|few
TGTGCCAGCAGTCCATACAGGGTCCACGAGCAGTACTTC
CASSPYRVHEQYF
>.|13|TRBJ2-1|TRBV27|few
TGTGCCAGCAGTTTAAGGGGGTGGGGTGAGCAGTTCTTC
CASSLRGWGEQFF
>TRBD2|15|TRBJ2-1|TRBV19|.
TGTGCCAGTAGTATCACTAGCGCCGCCTACAATGAGCAGTTCTTC
CASSITSAAYNEQFF
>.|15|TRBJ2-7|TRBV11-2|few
TGTGCCAGCAGCTTCGGCGCGGGAACCTCCTACGAGCAGTACTTC
CASSFGAGTSYEQYF
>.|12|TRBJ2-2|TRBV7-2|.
TGTGCCAGCAGCTTACAGATCGGGGAGCTGTTTTTT
CASSLQIGELFF
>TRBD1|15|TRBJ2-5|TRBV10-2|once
TGCGCCAGCAATAGGGGCAGGGGGCCGCGTGAGACCCAGTACTTC
CASNRGRGPRETQYF
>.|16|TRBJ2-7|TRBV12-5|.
TGTGCTAGTGGTTCCCGAACAGGTGGCGACCGCTACGAGCAGTACTTC
CASGSRTGGDRYEQYF
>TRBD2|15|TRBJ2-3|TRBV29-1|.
TGCAGCGCCGATGGAGCGGGAGGCCTTTCAGATACGCAGTATTTT
CSADGAGGLSDTQYF
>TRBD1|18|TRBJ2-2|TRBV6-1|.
TGTGCCAGCAGTGAAGCTGTACAGGGGCTAATGAACACCGGGGAGCTGTTTTTT
CASSEAVQGLMNTGELFF
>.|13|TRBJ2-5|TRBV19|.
TGTGCCAGTAATGGAGGCACGACTGTTGAGCAGTACTTC
CASNGGTTVEQYF
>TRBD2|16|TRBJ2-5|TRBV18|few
TGTGCCAGCTCACCGCTACGGGCTAGCGGGATGGAGACCCAGTACTTC
CASSPLRASGMETQYF
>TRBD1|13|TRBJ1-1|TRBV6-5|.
TGTGCCAGCAGCGACAGACAGGGGACTGAAGCTTTCTTT
CASSDRQGTEAFF
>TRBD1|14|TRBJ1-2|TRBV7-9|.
TGTGCCAGCAGCCGGACAGGGCCCAACTATGGCTACACCTTC
CASSRTGPNYGYTF
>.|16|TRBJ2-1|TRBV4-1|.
TGCGCCAGCAGCCAAGAAAAGCCCGGTCCCAGGACAGAGCAGTTCTTC
CASSQEKPGPRTEQFF
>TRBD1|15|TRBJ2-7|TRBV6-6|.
TGTGCCAGCAGTTACGCGGGACAGGGCAGGAACGAGCAGTACTTC
CASSYAGQGRNEQYF
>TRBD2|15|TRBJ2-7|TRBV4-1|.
TGCGCCAGCAGCCAAGAGGCGGGAGGAACCTACGAGCAGTACTTC
CASSQEAGGTYEQYF
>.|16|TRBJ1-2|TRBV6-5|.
TGTGCCAGCAGTTACTCTCGGGACACCTATAAAAGTGGCTACACCTTC
CASSYSRDTYKSGYTF